This T cell receptor beta chain was identified in a study of molecular identifiers for immune sequencing clone quantification. General study points: Should identical TCR molecules share a barcode, the sizes of highly expanded clones could be underestimated.

TCRdb ran MiXCR on the PCR reads and lists one entry per CDR3 protein. The data hold 550,000 to 750,000 distinct CDR3 sequences, with just under 20% observed a single time. On this clonotype: Its target is not known.

Germline V gives CDR1 SGHTA, CDR2 FQGNSA. This CDR3 contains 16 residues. V lost 5 bases and J 5 bases, leaving 20 bases between the germline ends. The gene calls are TRBV7-2 and TRBJ2-3; D possibly corresponds to TRBD2 (7 bases). What was sequenced was naive CD8+ T cells from blood, with Jurkat cell RNA spiked in. Subset: FACS-sorted CD8+CD4-CCR7+CD45RA+ naive T cells. The clonotype was recovered from a human donor in good health. Some libraries in this study had Jurkat cell RNA spiked in. The CDR3: CASSHEGGLSGDTQYF. CDR3 sequence (DNA): TGTGCCAGCAGCCACGAGGGGGGGCTTTCTGGAGATACGCAGTATTTT.